The clone carrying this TCR beta chain has only a few counts. V shed 5 bases and J shed 0 bases, with 11 bases lying between them. This CDR3 has 16 amino acids. The germline V gene has CDR1 LNHDA and CDR2 SQIVND (reference sequence). These data come from a study of blood T cell repertoires in COVID-19. Whole-study context: From the United States, Italy and Spain came samples of acute and convalescent COVID-19. The cDNA or gDNA used as material had been derived from T cells, B-cell-depleted T cells, or PBMCs.

Study processing details: Amplified reference gene primers provided the basis for estimating nucleated cell counts. Profiling relied on immunoSEQ multiplex PCR, and the TCRdb table lists in-frame clones only, not all of them. V and J calls and clone size follow that table, whereas D and trimming were derived from the DNA. The repertoire holds about 83,000 clones, roughly 90% seen once, with about 3% in the top ten. The chain uses TRBV19 and TRBJ2-6, with D possibly being TRBD1 (6 bases). The sequenced material came from peripheral blood. This clonotype originated in a woman in her forties or fifties with active or convalescent COVID-19. The CDR3 region is CASSLDSASGANVLTF. CDR3 nucleotides: TGTGCCAGTAGTTTGGACAGCGCCTCTGGGGCCAACGTCCTGACTTTC.